This T cell receptor beta chain was identified during a study of blood T cell repertoires in COVID-19. Sequencing used immunoSEQ multiplex PCR; TCRdb keeps in-frame clones, though not all of them. The profile shows 200,000 to 300,000 clones, more than 75% of them singletons. The sequenced sample was peripheral blood. The receptor comes from a woman aged 60 to 75 with active or convalescent COVID-19.

The CDR3 region is CSAKSDILAFF. As DNA, the CDR3 is TGCAGCGCGAAATCTGACATCCTGGCTTTCTTT. The chain joins TRBV29-1 to TRBJ1-1; no reliable D call. V gave up 7 bases and J gave up 11 bases, with 17 bases separating them. CDR1 and CDR2 (germline): SQVTM, ANQGSEA. The CDR3 loop spans 11 amino acids.